The rows below give T cell receptor beta chains drawn from one sample of a study of blood T cell repertoires in COVID-19. Profiling relied on immunoSEQ multiplex PCR, and the TCRdb table lists in-frame clones only, not all of them. This sample has under 150,000 clones; 85% occur once, and the top ten carry approximately 13%. Sequenced: peripheral blood. Receptors were obtained from a human donor in a cohort sampled during active COVID-19. CDR3s include the opening cysteine and the closing phenylalanine or tryptophan. D genes are given only for firm matches. Not every row has a clone size; where given, it reads once, few, many or a size class.

TRBJ2-5 | TRBD1 | TRBV11-2 | 17 | - | CASSLGGQGRLGETQYF | TGTGCCAGCAGCTTAGGAGGACAGGGTCGATTGGGCGAGACCCAGTACTTC
TRBJ1-1 | TRBD1 | TRBV19 | 15 | once | CASSIRTGVGTEAFF | TGTGCCAGTAGTATAAGGACAGGGGTCGGCACTGAAGCTTTCTTT
TRBJ2-3 | - | TRBV5-1 | 14 | - | CASSLAGSGDTQYF | TGCGCCAGCAGCTTGGCGGGATCGGGGGATACGCAGTATTTT
TRBJ2-1 | - | TRBV27 | 14 | - | CASRRGGSDNEQFF | TGTGCCAGCAGGAGGGGGGGGTCCGACAATGAGCAGTTCTTC
TRBJ2-3 | TRBD1 | TRBV28 | 16 | once | CASFPLLDRNTDTQYF | TGTGCCAGCTTCCCCTTATTGGACAGGAACACAGATACGCAGTATTTT
TRBJ2-3 | - | TRBV7-6 | 15 | - | CASSQQNTGKDTQYF | TGTGCCAGCAGCCAACAAAATACAGGGAAGGATACGCAGTATTTT
TRBJ2-1 | TRBD2 | TRBV28 | 16 | - | CASSLPGTSGKNEQFF | TGTGCCAGCAGCCTACCCGGGACTAGCGGAAAAAATGAGCAGTTCTTC
TRBJ2-1 | TRBD2 | TRBV6-1 | 14 | - | CASSELAGGYEQFF | TGTGCCAGCAGTGAACTAGCGGGGGGATATGAGCAGTTCTTC
TRBJ1-1 | - | TRBV5-1 | 15 | - | CASSSTGVVNTEAFF | TGCGCCAGCAGCTCGACAGGCGTCGTGAACACTGAAGCTTTCTTT
TRBJ2-3 | TRBD2 | TRBV7-2 | 17 | - | CASSLGASGGAGDTQYF | TGTGCCAGCAGCTTAGGAGCCAGCGGGGGGGCCGGGGATACGCAGTATTTT
TRBJ2-3 | TRBD1 | TRBV28 | 16 | few | CASSSTQGANPDTQYF | TGTGCCAGCAGTTCCACACAGGGGGCTAATCCAGATACGCAGTATTTT
TRBJ2-2 | TRBD1 | TRBV14 | 16 | few | CASSPGQGKNTGELFF | TGTGCCAGCAGCCCCGGACAGGGGAAAAACACCGGGGAGCTGTTTTTT
TRBJ2-3 | TRBD1 | TRBV6-2/TRBV6-3 | 18 | - | CASSYSDPTGADPDTQYF | TGTGCCAGCAGTTACTCGGACCCCACAGGGGCCGACCCAGATACGCAGTATTTT
TRBJ2-7 | TRBD1 | TRBV19 | 13 | - | CASSWTGDHEQYF | TGTGCCAGTAGTTGGACAGGGGATCACGAGCAGTACTTC
TRBJ2-5 | TRBD1 | TRBV7-6 | 15 | - | CASSVRDRQTGTQYF | TGTGCCAGCAGCGTAAGGGACAGGCAAACGGGGACCCAGTACTTC
TRBJ1-1 | - | TRBV6-2/TRBV6-3 | 14 | - | CASSYSTRNTEAFF | TGTGCCAGCAGTTACTCGACAAGGAACACTGAAGCTTTCTTT
TRBJ1-4 | - | TRBV7-9 | 17 | - | CASSPLRVAATNEKLFF | TGTGCCAGCAGCCCGCTCCGGGTGGCTGCAACTAATGAAAAACTGTTTTTT
TRBJ2-3 | - | TRBV27 | 15 | - | CASKFTGNPTDTQYF | TGTGCCAGCAAGTTTACAGGGAACCCCACAGATACGCAGTATTTT
TRBJ2-1 | - | TRBV2 | 13 | - | CASTSWASSEQFF | TGTGCCAGCACCTCTTGGGCGTCAAGTGAGCAGTTCTTC
TRBJ2-2 | TRBD2 | TRBV9 | 18 | - | CASSVASLAGGNTGELFF | TGTGCCAGCAGCGTAGCTAGTCTAGCGGGGGGGAACACCGGGGAGCTGTTTTTT
TRBJ1-4 | - | TRBV6-6 | 13 | - | CASSYAGQEKLFF | TGTGCCAGCAGTTATGCAGGGCAGGAAAAACTGTTTTTT
TRBJ2-1 | - | TRBV5-1 | 13 | - | CASSAGTYNEQFF | TGCGCCAGCAGCGCCGGGACTTATAATGAGCAGTTCTTC
TRBJ2-7 | TRBD2 | TRBV7-2 | 15 | once | CASSPGGFRTYEQYF | TGTGCCAGCAGCCCGGGGGGGTTTCGCACCTACGAGCAGTACTTC
TRBJ2-1 | - | TRBV6-2/TRBV6-3 | 12 | - | CASSYRENEQFF | TGTGCCAGCAGTTATAGGGAGAATGAGCAGTTCTTC
TRBJ2-3 | - | TRBV28 | 14 | once | CASSLMGGPDTQYF | TGTGCCAGCAGTTTAATGGGGGGGCCAGATACGCAGTATTTT
TRBJ2-1 | - | TRBV18 | 12 | - | CASSTSYNEQFF | TGTGCCAGCTCAACCAGTTACAATGAGCAGTTCTTC
TRBJ2-1 | TRBD1 | TRBV7-6 | 15 | - | CASRLGQGLYNEQFF | TGTGCCAGCAGGTTAGGACAGGGGTTATACAATGAGCAGTTCTTC
TRBJ2-3 | - | TRBV5-4 | 13 | - | CASSLDITDTQYF | TGTGCCAGCAGCTTGGATATCACAGATACGCAGTATTTT
TRBJ2-7 | - | TRBV3-1/TRBV3-2 | 16 | - | CASSQVAGAPSYEQYF | TGTGCCAGCAGCCAAGTCGCGGGGGCCCCCTCCTACGAGCAGTACTTC
TRBJ1-1 | - | TRBV9 | 14 | - | CASSVGTVNTEAFF | TGTGCCAGCAGCGTGGGGACTGTGAACACTGAAGCTTTCTTT
TRBJ1-2 | TRBD1 | TRBV14 | 16 | once | CASSQAGTGGAYGYTF | TGTGCCAGCAGCCAAGCCGGAACAGGGGGCGCCTATGGCTACACCTTC
TRBJ1-5 | - | TRBV2 | 13 | - | CASSESFHQPQHF | TGTGCCAGCAGCGAGTCCTTCCATCAGCCCCAGCATTTT
TRBJ2-7 | TRBD1 | TRBV25-1 | 14 | - | CASRGQGGSYEQYF | TGTGCCAGCAGAGGACAGGGAGGCTCCTACGAGCAGTACTTC